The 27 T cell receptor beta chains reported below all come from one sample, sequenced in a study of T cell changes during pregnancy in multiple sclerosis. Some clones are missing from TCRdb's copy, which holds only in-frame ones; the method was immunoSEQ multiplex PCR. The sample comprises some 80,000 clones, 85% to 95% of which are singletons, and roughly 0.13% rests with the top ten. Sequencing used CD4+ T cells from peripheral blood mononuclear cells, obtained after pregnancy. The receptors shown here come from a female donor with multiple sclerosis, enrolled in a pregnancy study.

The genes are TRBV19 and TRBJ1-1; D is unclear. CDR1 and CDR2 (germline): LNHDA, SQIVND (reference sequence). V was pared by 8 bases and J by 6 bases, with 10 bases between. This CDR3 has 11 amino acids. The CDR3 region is CASREGPEAFF. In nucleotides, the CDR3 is TGTGCCAGTCGGGAGGGCCCTGAAGCTTTCTTT. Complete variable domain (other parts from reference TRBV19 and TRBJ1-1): DGGITQSPKYLFRKEGQNVTLSCEQNLNHDAMYWYRQDPGQGLRLIYYSQIVNDFQKGDIAEGYSVSREKKESFPLTVTSAQKNPTAFYLCASREGPEAFFGQGTRLTVV.

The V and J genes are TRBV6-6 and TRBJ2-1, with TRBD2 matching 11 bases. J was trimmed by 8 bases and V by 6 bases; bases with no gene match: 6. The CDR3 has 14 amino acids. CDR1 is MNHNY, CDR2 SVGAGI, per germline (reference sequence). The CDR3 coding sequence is TGTGCCAGCAGCACTAGCGGGAGAGGCGATGAGCAGTTCTTC. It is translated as CASSTSGRGDEQFF.

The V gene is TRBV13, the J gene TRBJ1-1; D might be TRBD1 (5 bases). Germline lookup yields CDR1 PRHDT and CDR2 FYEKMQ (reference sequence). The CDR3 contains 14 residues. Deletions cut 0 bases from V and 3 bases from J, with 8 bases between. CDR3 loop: CASSLGTGHTEAFF. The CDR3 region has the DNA TGTGCCAGCAGCTTAGGAACAGGCCACACTGAAGCTTTCTTT.

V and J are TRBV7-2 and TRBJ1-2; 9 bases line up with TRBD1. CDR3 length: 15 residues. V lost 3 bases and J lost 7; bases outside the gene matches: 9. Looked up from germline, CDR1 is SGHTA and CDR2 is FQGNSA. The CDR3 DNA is TGTGCCAGCAGCTTTTCGGGACAGGGAGCGGGTGGCTACACCTTC. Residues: CASSFSGQGAGGYTF.

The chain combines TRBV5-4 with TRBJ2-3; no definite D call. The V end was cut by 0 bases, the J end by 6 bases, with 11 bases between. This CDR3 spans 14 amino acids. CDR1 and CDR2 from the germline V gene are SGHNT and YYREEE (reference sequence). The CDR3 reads CASSLVSYSDTQYF. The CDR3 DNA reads TGTGCCAGCAGCTTGGTCTCGTATTCGGATACGCAGTATTTT.

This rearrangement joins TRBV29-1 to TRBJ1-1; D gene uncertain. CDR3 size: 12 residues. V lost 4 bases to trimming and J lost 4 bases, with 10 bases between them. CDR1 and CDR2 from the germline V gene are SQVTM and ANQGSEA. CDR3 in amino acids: CSVGAASTEAFF. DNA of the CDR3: TGCAGCGTTGGGGCAGCAAGCACTGAAGCTTTCTTT.

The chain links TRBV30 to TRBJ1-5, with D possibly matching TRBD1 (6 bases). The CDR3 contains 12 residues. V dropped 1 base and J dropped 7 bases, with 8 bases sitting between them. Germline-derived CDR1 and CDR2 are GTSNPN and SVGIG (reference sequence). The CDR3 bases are TGTGCCTGGAGTGGGGGGGGCCAGCCCCAGCATTTT. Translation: CAWSGGGQPQHF.

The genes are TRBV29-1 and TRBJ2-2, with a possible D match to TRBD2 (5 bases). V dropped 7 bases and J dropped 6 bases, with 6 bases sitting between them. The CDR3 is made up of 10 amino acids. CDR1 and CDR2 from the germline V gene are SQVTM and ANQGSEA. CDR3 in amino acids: CSAGSGELFF. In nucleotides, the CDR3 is TGCAGCGCGGGGTCCGGGGAGCTGTTTTTT.

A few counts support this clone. The CDR3 DNA sequence: TGTGCCAGCAGTAACCTAAAGAACACTGAAGCTTTCTTT. Amino acids: CASSNLKNTEAFF. The rearrangement links TRBV6-6 to TRBJ1-1; D gene unclear. The CDR3 contains 13 residues. V lost 5 bases, J lost 1 base, and 8 bases lay in between. Germline values: CDR1 MNHNY, CDR2 SVGAGI (reference sequence).

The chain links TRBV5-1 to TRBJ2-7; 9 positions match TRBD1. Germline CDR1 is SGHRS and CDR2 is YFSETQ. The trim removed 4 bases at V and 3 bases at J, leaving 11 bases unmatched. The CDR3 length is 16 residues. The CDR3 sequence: CASSLGQGISLYEQYF. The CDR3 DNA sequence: TGCGCCAGCAGCCTGGGACAGGGCATTTCTCTCTACGAGCAGTACTTC.

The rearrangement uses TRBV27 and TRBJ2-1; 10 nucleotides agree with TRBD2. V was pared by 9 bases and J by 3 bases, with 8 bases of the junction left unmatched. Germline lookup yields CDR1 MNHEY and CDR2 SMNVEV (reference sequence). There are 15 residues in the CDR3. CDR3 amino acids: CASRHRTSGYNEQFF. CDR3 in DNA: TGTGCCAGTCGCCATAGGACTAGCGGCTACAATGAGCAGTTCTTC.

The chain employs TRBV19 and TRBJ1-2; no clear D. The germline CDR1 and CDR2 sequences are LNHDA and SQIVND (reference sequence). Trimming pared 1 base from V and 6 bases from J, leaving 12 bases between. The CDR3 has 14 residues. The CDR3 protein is CASSIVVMSDGYTF. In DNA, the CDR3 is TGTGCCAGTAGTATAGTAGTAATGTCTGATGGCTACACCTTC.

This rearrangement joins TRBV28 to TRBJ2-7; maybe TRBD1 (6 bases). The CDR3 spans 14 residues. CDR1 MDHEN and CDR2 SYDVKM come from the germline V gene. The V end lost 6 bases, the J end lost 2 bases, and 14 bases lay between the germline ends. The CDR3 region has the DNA TGTGCCAGCAGAAAAGGAGGACAGCCCTACGAGCAGTACTTC. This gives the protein CASRKGGQPYEQYF.

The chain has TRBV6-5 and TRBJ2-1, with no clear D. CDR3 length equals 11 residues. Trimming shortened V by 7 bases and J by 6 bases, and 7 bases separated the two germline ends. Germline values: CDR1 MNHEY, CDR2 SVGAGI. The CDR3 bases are TGTGCCAGCATGCGTCTCAATGAGCAGTTCTTC. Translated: CASMRLNEQFF.

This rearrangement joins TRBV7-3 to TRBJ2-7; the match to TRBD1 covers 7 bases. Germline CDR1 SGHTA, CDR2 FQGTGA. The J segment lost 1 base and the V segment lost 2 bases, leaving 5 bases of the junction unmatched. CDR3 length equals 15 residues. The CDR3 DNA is TGTGCCAGCAGCTTACTTCCAGGGGGATCCTACGAGCAGTACTTC. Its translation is CASSLLPGGSYEQYF.

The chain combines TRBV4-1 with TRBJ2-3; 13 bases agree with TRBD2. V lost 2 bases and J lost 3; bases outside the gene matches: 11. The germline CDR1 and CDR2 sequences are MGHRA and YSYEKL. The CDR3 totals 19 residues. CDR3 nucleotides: TGCGCCAGCAGCCAATCCGCCGGGACTAGCGGGATATCGACAGATACGCAGTATTTT. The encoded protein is CASSQSAGTSGISTDTQYF.

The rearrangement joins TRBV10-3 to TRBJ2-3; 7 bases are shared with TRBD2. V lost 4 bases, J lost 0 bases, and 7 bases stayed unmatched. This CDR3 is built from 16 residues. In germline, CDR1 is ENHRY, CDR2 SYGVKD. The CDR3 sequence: CAISVPTSESTDTQYF. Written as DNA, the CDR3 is TGTGCCATCAGTGTTCCAACTAGCGAAAGCACAGATACGCAGTATTTT.

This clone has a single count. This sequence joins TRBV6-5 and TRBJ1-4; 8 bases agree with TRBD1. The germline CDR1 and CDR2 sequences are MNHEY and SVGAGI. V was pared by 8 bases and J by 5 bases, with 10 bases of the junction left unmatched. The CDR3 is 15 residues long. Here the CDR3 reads CASHPGQGPNEKLFF. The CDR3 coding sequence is TGTGCCAGCCACCCCGGACAGGGACCGAATGAAAAACTGTTTTTT.

CDR3 DNA: TGTGCCAGCAGTGAAGAGCTGCGTGCCTATGGCTACACCTTC. This translates into CASSEELRAYGYTF. The chain joins TRBV6-1 to TRBJ1-2; D is uncertain. CDR1 MNHNS and CDR2 SASEGT come from the germline V gene. The CDR3 runs to 14 residues. The V and J ends lost 1 base and 4 bases respectively, with 10 bases between them.

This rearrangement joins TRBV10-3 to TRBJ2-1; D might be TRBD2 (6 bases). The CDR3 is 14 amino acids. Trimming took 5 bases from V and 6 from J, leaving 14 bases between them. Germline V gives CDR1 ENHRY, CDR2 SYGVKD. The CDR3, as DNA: TGTGCCATCAGTTTAACCGACGGGGGCAATGAGCAGTTCTTC. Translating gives CAISLTDGGNEQFF.

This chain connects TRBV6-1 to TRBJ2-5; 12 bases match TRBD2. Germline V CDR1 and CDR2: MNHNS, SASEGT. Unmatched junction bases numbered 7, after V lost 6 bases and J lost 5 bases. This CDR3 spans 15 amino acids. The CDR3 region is CASSPGTSGRETQYF. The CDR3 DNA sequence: TGTGCCAGCAGCCCCGGGACTAGCGGGCGGGAGACCCAGTACTTC.

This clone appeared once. CDR3 bases: TGTGCCAGCTCACCACGACGGGGCGGGACCGGAGGCACAGATACGCAGTATTTT. This translates into CASSPRRGGTGGTDTQYF. The chain uses TRBV18 and TRBJ2-3; TRBD2 is a possible D gene (6 bases). CDR1 KGHSH and CDR2 LQKENI come from the germline V gene. With 1 base removed from V and 1 base from J, the gap between germline ends came to 18 bases. This CDR3 has 18 residues. Full variable domain (remainder filled in from reference TRBV18 and TRBJ2-3): NAGVMQNPRHLVRRRGQEARLRCSPMKGHSHVYWYRQLPEEGLKFMVYLQKENIIDESGMPKERFSAEFPKEGPSILRIQQVVRGDSAAYFCASSPRRGGTGGTDTQYFGPGTRLTVL.

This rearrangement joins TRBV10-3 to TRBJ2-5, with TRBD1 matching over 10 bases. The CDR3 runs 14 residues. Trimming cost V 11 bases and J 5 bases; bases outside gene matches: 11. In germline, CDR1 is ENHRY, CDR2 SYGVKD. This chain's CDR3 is CASDAGTGVETQYF. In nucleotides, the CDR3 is TGTGCCTCAGACGCCGGGACAGGGGTCGAGACCCAGTACTTC.

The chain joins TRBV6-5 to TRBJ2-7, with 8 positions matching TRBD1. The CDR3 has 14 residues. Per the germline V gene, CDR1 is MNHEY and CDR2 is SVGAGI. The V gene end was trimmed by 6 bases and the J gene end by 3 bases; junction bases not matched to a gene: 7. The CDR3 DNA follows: TGTGCCAGCAGCCGCACAGGGGGTAACTACGAGCAGTACTTC. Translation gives CASSRTGGNYEQYF.

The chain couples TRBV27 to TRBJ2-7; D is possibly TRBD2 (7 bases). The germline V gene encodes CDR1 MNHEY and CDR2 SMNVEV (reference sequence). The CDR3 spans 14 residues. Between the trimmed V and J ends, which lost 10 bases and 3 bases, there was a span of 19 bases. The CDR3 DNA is TGTGCCACTATGAAGGGCGGGGGCGGCTACGAGCAGTACTTC. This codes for CATMKGGGGYEQYF.

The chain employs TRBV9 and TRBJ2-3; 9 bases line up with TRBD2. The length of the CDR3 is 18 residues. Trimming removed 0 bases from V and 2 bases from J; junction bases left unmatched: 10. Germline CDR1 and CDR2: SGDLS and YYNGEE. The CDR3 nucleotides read TGTGCCAGCAGCGTAGGACTAGCGGAATTGATACCCACAGATACGCAGTATTTT. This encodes CASSVGLAELIPTDTQYF.

CDR3 residues: CASSVGSETGSNEQFF. The CDR3 nucleotides read TGTGCCAGCAGCGTAGGAAGCGAGACAGGGTCCAATGAGCAGTTCTTC. The V and J genes are TRBV9 and TRBJ2-1, with 7 bases that match TRBD1. J lost 6 bases, V lost 0 bases, and 9 bases had no gene match. Germline CDR1 SGDLS, CDR2 YYNGEE. The CDR3 is 16 amino acids. The whole variable domain, filled in from reference TRBV9 and TRBJ2-1, reads DSGVTQTPKHLITATGQRVTLRCSPRSGDLSVYWYQQSLDQGLQFLIQYYNGEERAKGNILERFSAQQFPDLHSELNLSSLELGDSALYFCASSVGSETGSNEQFFGPGTRLTVL.